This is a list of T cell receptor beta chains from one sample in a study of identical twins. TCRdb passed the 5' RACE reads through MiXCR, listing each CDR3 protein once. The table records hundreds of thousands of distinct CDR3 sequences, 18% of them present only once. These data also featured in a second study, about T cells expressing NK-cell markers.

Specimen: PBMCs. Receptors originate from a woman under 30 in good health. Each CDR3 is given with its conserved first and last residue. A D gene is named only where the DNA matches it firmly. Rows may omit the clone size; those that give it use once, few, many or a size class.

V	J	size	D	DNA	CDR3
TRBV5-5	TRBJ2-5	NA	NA	TGTGCCAGCAGCCTGGGGCCGGAATTAACCGGGACCCAGTACTTC	CASSLGPELTGTQYF
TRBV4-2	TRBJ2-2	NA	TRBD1	TGTGCCAGCAGCCCCCCGGGACAGACGACCGGGGAGCTGTTTTTT	CASSPPGQTTGELFF
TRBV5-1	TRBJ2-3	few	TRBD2	TGCGCCAGCAGCTTAGAAGCGGGGCAAGTCACAGATACGCAGTATTTT	CASSLEAGQVTDTQYF
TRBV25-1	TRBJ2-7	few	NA	TGTGCCAGCCACGACAGGGAGGTGAACGAGCAGTACTTC	CASHDREVNEQYF
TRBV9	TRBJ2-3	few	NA	TGTGCCAGCAGCGTAGCATTCGGGTCGCGGGGTAAGGATACGCAGTATTTT	CASSVAFGSRGKDTQYF
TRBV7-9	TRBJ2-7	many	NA	TGTGCCAGCAGCTTTCAGGTATCGGAGCAGTACTTC	CASSFQVSEQYF
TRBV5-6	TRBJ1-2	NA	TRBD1	TGTGCCAGCAGCCTTACCGGGACAGGGTTTGGCTACACCTTC	CASSLTGTGFGYTF
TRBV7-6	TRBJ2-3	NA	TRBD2	TGTGCCAGCAGCTTAGTTACTAGCGTGGGCACAGATACGCAGTATTTT	CASSLVTSVGTDTQYF
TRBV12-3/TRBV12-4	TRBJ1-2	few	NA	TGTGCCAGCAGTTTCAAAAACTATGGCTACACCTTC	CASSFKNYGYTF
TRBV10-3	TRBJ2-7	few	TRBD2	TGTGCCATCAGTGAGACTAGCGGTTACTACGAGCAGTACTTC	CAISETSGYYEQYF
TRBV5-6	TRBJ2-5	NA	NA	TGTGCCAGCAGCTCCGGGGTCCTACGCGAGACCCAGTACTTC	CASSSGVLRETQYF
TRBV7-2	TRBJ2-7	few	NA	TGTGCCAGCAGCTTAGGACAAGTCGGCGAGCAGTACTTC	CASSLGQVGEQYF
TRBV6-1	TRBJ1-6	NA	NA	TGTGCCAGCAGCGCGCCGGGGCTGAGCTCCTATAATTCACCCCTCCACTTT	CASSAPGLSSYNSPLHF
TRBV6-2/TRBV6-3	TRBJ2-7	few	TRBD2	TGTGCCAGCAGTTACCTGTTTAGCTGGCGGGAGGGCGGTAAGGGGACTTACGAGCAGTACTTC	CASSYLFSWREGGKGTYEQYF
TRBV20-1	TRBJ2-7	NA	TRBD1	TGCAGTGCTAGGGGGGACAGTTCCCACGAGCAGTACTTC	CSARGDSSHEQYF
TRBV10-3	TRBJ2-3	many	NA	TGTGCCATCACAACTAGTCCCACAGATACGCAGTATTTT	CAITTSPTDTQYF
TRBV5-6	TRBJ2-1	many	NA	TGTGCCAGCACCCGGGGGCCAAACAATGAGCAGTTCTTC	CASTRGPNNEQFF
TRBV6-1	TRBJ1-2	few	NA	TGTGCCAGCAAAAGGGTCCTTGACTATGGCTACACCTTC	CASKRVLDYGYTF
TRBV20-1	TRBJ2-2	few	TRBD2	TGCAGTGCTATAGCGGGGGCGAACACCGGGGAGCTGTTTTTT	CSAIAGANTGELFF
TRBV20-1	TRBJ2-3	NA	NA	TGCAGTGCTAGAGTCAGGGGTTTGACAGATACGCAGTATTTT	CSARVRGLTDTQYF
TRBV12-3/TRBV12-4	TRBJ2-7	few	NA	TGTGCCAGCAGTTTATCCCAAAGGGGAGTCGAGCAGTACTTC	CASSLSQRGVEQYF
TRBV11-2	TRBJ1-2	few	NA	TGTGCCAGCAGCCCGCAGACACACTATGGCTACACCTTC	CASSPQTHYGYTF
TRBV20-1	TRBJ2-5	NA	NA	TGCAGTGCTAGTAGGCCCCCCTTTCTAGTCCTCTCTAGAGCGTTCCAAGAGACCCAGTACTTC	CSASRPPFLVLSRAFQETQYF
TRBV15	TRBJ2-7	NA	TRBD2	TGTGCCACCAGCAGCATGACCGGGGGGGAGCAGTACTTC	CATSSMTGGEQYF
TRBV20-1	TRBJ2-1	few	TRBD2	TGCAGTGCTAGAGGTTCTAGCGGACCTGATAATGAGCAGTTCTTC	CSARGSSGPDNEQFF
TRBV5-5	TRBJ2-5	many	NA	TGTGCCAGCAGCCCCCTTCTTTTGGACGGAATTCCCCAAGAGACCCAGTACTTC	CASSPLLLDGIPQETQYF
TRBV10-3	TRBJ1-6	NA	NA	TGTGCCATCAGTGTGACTCAACCGGGACTTTATAATTCACCCCTCCACTTT	CAISVTQPGLYNSPLHF
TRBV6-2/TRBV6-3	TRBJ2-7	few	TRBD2	TGTGCCAGCAGTTCCGGGACTAGCGGGTCGGGCGAGCAGTACTTC	CASSSGTSGSGEQYF
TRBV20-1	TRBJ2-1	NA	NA	TGCAGTGCTAGAGATCGGGAAGGAGAGCAGTTCTTC	CSARDREGEQFF
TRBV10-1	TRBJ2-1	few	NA	TGCGCCAGCAGTGGCGGGGGCCTAGCCGATGGTGAGCAGTTCTTC	CASSGGGLADGEQFF
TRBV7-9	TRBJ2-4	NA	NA	TGTGCCAGCAGCCCTCAGACCCTTCAGTACTTC	CASSPQTLQYF
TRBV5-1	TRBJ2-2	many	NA	TGCGCCAGCAGCTTAAGGAGTACCGGGGAGCTGTTTTTT	CASSLRSTGELFF
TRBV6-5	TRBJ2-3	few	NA	TGTGCCAGCAGTTACGTGGGGGGTCCAGATACGCAGTATTTT	CASSYVGGPDTQYF
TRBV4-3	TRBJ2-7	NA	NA	TGCGCCAGCAGCCGGGGCACTCTGGGCTCCTACGAGCAGTACTTC	CASSRGTLGSYEQYF
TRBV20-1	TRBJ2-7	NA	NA	TGCAGTGCTCACCCCCGAGGGCTTCCCTACGAGCAGTACTTC	CSAHPRGLPYEQYF
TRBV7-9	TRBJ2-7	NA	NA	TGTGCCAGCCAAAGCCCCAGTTACTCCTACGAGCAGTACTTC	CASQSPSYSYEQYF
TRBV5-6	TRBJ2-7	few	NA	TGTGCCAGCAGCCGACGGATCTACGAGCAGTACTTC	CASSRRIYEQYF
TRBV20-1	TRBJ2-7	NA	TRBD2	TGCAGTGCCGTTAGCGGGTCCTACGAGCAGTACTTC	CSAVSGSYEQYF
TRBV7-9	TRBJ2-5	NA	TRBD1	TGTGCCAGCAGCTTAGCCCGTCAGGGGGAAGAGACCCAGTACTTC	CASSLARQGEETQYF
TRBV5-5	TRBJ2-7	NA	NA	TGTGCCAGCAGCTTAAGGATAAGGACAGAAGCCTACGAGCAGTACTTC	CASSLRIRTEAYEQYF
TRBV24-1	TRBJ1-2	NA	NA	TGTGCCACCAGTGATCCGACAGTCTACTATGGCTACACCTTC	CATSDPTVYYGYTF
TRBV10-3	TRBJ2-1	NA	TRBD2	TGTGCCATCAGTGGTCTAGCGGGGGGGCGTACCAACAATGAGCAGTTCTTC	CAISGLAGGRTNNEQFF
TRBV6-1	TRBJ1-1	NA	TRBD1	TGTGCCAGCACCCTGACAGGGTCGAACACTGAAGCTTTCTTT	CASTLTGSNTEAFF
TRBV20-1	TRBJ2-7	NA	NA	TGCAGTGCTTGGGATCCACCTCACGAGCAGTACTTC	CSAWDPPHEQYF
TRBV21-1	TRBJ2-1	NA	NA	TGTGCCAGCAGCAAAGGTCCTGGGACTAGCCACAATGAGCAGTTCTTC	CASSKGPGTSHNEQFF
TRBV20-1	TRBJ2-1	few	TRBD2	TGCAGTGTAGGACTAGCGGGTGTCTCCTACAATGAGCAGTTCTTC	CSVGLAGVSYNEQFF
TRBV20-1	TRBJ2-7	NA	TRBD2	TGCAGTGCTATCGAGCCGGGACTAGGCTACGAGCAGTACTTC	CSAIEPGLGYEQYF
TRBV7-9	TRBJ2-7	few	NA	TGTGCCAGCAGCTTATGGTCTAGCAGTTCCTACGAGCAGTACTTC	CASSLWSSSSYEQYF
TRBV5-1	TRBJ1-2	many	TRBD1	TGCGCCAGCAGCTTTACCGGGACAGACTATGGCTACACCTTC	CASSFTGTDYGYTF
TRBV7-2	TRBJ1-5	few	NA	TGTGCCAGCAGCTTTGGCTCGGCCCCCTATCAGCCCCAGCATTTT	CASSFGSAPYQPQHF
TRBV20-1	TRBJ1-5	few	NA	TGCAGTGCTAGAGATGGACAAGGGCCCAAGCATTTT	CSARDGQGPKHF
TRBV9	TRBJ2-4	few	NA	TGTGCCAGCAGCGTAGATGGGGGAGTCCAAAACATTCAGTACTTC	CASSVDGGVQNIQYF
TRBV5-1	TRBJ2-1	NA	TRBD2	TGCGCCAGCAGCCCGGGACTAGGTCCCAATGAGCAGTTCTTC	CASSPGLGPNEQFF